The present entry profiles one T cell receptor beta chain with its context. Germline CDR1 is MNHEY and CDR2 is SVGAGI. The CDR3 has 14 amino acids. V lost 0 bases and J 1 base, leaving 6 bases between the germline ends. The data were produced by immunoSEQ multiplex PCR, yet TCRdb's version contains in-frame clones alone and is incomplete. Among about 28,000 clones listed, over 90% were seen once. This sample stems from a study of OX40 agonist ivuxolimab in advanced cancers. Study-wide background: Partial responses were recorded for three patients, including one with hepatocellular carcinoma and two with cutaneous melanoma.

The sample consisted of CD4+ or CD8+ T cells sorted from blood, taken in a trial of the OX40 agonist ivuxolimab. The chain carries TRBV6-5 and TRBJ2-5; D remains unclear. This receptor was taken from an adult with an advanced solid tumor such as melanoma, head and neck, liver or kidney cancer. The CDR3 DNA reads TGTGCCAGCAGTTACTCCGGGTTCCAAGAGACCCAGTACTTC. Translation gives CASSYSGFQETQYF.